The clone carrying this T cell receptor beta chain is a singleton in its sample. Its antigen is unknown. A much larger clone differs by one base, so this may be a read error. This record comes from a study of molecular identifiers for immune sequencing clone quantification. Whole-study findings and limits: Under 1% of molecules in naive cells, but over 99% of effector molecules, belonged to clones above 20 RNA copies. One cell's worth of spiked Jurkat TCR RNA was reportedly detectable among approximately 980,000 naive cells.

V was pared by 1 base and J by 8 bases, with 8 bases between. The CDR3 contains 12 residues. Germline CDR1 is SEHNR and CDR2 is FQNEAQ (reference sequence). Library preparation followed earlier protocols using designated TCR primers. TCRdb reprocessed the PCR reads with MiXCR, giving one entry per CDR3 protein. Altogether about 100,000 distinct CDR3 sequences are present, 21% being singletons, with the ten largest covering more than 1%. Naive CD8 libraries used 20,000 to 1,000,000 sorted cells and 10%, 30% or 50% RNA. The clonotype originates from a human donor in good health. Some libraries in this study had Jurkat cell RNA spiked in. The chain employs TRBV7-9 and TRBJ1-1; no clear D gene. The sequenced material came from naive CD8+ T cells from blood, with Jurkat cell RNA spiked in. Subset here: FACS-sorted CD8+CD4-CCR7+CD45RA+ naive T cells. The CDR3: CASSLGWEEAFF. CDR3 DNA: TGTGCCAGCAGCTTAGGTTGGGAAGAAGCTTTCTTT.